This T cell receptor beta chain emerged from a study of monozygotic twins with inflammatory bowel disease. CDR1 and CDR2 (germline): SGHRS, YFSETQ. The CDR3 consists of 16 residues. TCRdb re-called the 5' RACE reads; every CDR3 protein appears as one record, without DNA. The sample is made up of fewer than 550,000 distinct CDR3 sequences, and the top ten hold 2% to 3% of it. The chain is built from TRBV5-1 and TRBJ2-7; TCRdb outputs TRBD2, but without DNA this stays unchecked. The clonotype originates from a human donor with ulcerative colitis or Crohn's disease, or a healthy co-twin of an affected twin (not recorded which). The source material was blood. The chain's CDR3 is CASSLGSSFSSYEQYF.